This entry lists 14 T cell receptor beta chains sequenced from one sample in a study of technical replicates of blood from a few donors. TCRdb's copy holds only in-frame clones and misses some; the assay was immunoSEQ multiplex PCR. Altogether about 85,000 clones are present, roughly 94% being singletons, with the ten largest covering 0.35% to 0.45%. Sequenced material: T cells isolated from PBMCs. The receptors originated from a human donor in good health.

V and J are TRBV7-9 and TRBJ1-1; maybe TRBD1 (5 bases). CDR3 length: 13 residues. V lost 5 bases to trimming and J lost 1 base, with 8 bases between them. CDR1 is SEHNR, CDR2 FQNEAQ, per germline (reference sequence). CDR3 loop: CASSPTGNTEAFF. The CDR3, as DNA: TGTGCCAGCAGCCCCACAGGGAACACTGAAGCTTTCTTT.

For the CDR3, the DNA is TGTGCCTGGAGGGGGGGGTACGAGCAGTACTTC. As protein: CAWRGGYEQYF. The chain carries TRBV30 and TRBJ2-7, with 7 nucleotides matching TRBD2. The ends lost 3 bases at V and 4 bases at J; junction bases unmatched: 0. The length of the CDR3 is 11 residues. CDR1 GTSNPN and CDR2 SVGIG come from the germline V gene (reference sequence).

V usage is TRBV29-1 and J usage is TRBJ2-3, with D possibly matching TRBD2 (6 bases). The length of the CDR3 is 12 residues. Trimming took 6 bases from V and 4 from J, leaving 11 bases between them. Germline V gene data show CDR1 as SQVTM and CDR2 as ANQGSEA. The CDR3 region is CSVGTSSDTQYF. The CDR3 nucleotides are TGCAGCGTGGGGACTTCCTCAGATACGCAGTATTTT.

This clone was observed a few times. The chain employs TRBV10-2 and TRBJ2-1, with TRBD1 matching 9 bases. This CDR3 region has 14 residues. Germline V gives CDR1 WSHSY, CDR2 SAAADI. V lost 3 bases and J lost 4; bases outside the gene matches: 1. The CDR3 sequence is CASSEQGAYNEQFF. CDR3 DNA sequence: TGCGCCAGCAGTGAACAGGGGGCTTACAATGAGCAGTTCTTC.

This clone was recorded once. The rearrangement joins TRBV9 to TRBJ2-1; TRBD1 matches 8 bases. The germline gives CDR1 SGDLS, CDR2 YYNGEE. The CDR3 is 15 amino acids. Trimming took 2 bases from V and 12 from J; bases not matched to a gene: 13. The chain's CDR3 is CASSVYGQGGVGQFF. The DNA of the CDR3 is TGTGCCAGCAGCGTGTATGGACAGGGTGGGGTGGGGCAGTTCTTC.

The CDR3 DNA is TGTGCCATACAGGACAGGGGGAGCTACGAGCAGTACTTC. Its translation: CAIQDRGSYEQYF. The rearrangement uses TRBV2 and TRBJ2-7, with 10 nucleotides matching TRBD1. Germline V gene lookup returns CDR1 SNHLY and CDR2 FYNNEI. With 10 bases clipped from V and 3 bases from J, the junction kept 6 bases outside the gene matches. The CDR3 consists of 13 residues.

The chain employs TRBV27 and TRBJ2-7, with 7 nucleotides matching TRBD2. The CDR3 loop spans 13 amino acids. Germline V gene lookup returns CDR1 MNHEY and CDR2 SMNVEV (reference sequence). V trimming: 3 bases; J trimming: 4 bases; junction bases outside the gene matches: 3. The DNA for the CDR3 is TGTGCCAGCAGTTTTGGAGCGGGATACGAGCAGTACTTC. This sequence encodes CASSFGAGYEQYF.

This chain connects TRBV4-1 to TRBJ1-2; D remains ambiguous. This CDR3 has 13 amino acids. Germline CDR1 and CDR2: MGHRA and YSYEKL. Trimming took off 4 bases at V and 4 bases at J, with 10 bases between the two ends. CDR3 in amino acids: CASSPPGSYGYTF. The CDR3 DNA follows: TGCGCCAGCAGCCCGCCCGGTAGCTATGGCTACACCTTC.

The table lists this clone with a few counts. The V and J genes are TRBV10-1 and TRBJ1-1; 10 bases are a match to TRBD1. Germline CDR1 reads WNHNN; CDR2 reads SYGVQD (reference sequence). V lost 5 bases, J lost 3 bases, and 6 bases stayed unmatched. CDR3 length: 15 residues. This chain's CDR3 is CASSNTGQGYTEAFF. In DNA, the CDR3 is TGCGCCAGCAGTAATACGGGACAGGGGTACACTGAAGCTTTCTTT.

The rearrangement joins TRBV19 to TRBJ2-7; 8 nucleotides match TRBD2. CDR1 is LNHDA, CDR2 SQIVND, per germline (reference sequence). V gave up 5 bases and J gave up 7 bases; unmatched junction bases: 4. The CDR3 contains 12 residues. The CDR3 DNA is TGTGCCAGTAGTTCGCCGGGGGGGGAGCAGTACTTC. It specifies CASSSPGGEQYF.

The gene calls are TRBV5-1 and TRBJ1-1; 8 bases align to TRBD1. The J segment lost 7 bases and the V segment lost 4 bases, leaving 18 bases of the junction unmatched. CDR1 is SGHRS and CDR2 is YFSETQ in the germline V gene. The CDR3 sequence is 17 residues long. The CDR3 loop is CASSPPGQVTGPYEAFF. DNA of the CDR3: TGCGCCAGCAGCCCTCCGGGACAGGTAACCGGCCCCTATGAAGCTTTCTTT.

There are a few counts of this clone. This chain uses TRBV21-1 with TRBJ2-1; TRBD2, the D gene given by the table, was not confirmed from the DNA. TRBV21-1 is a documented pseudogene. The CDR3 totals 11 residues. CDR3 sequence reads: CASRAGACQFF. DNA for the CDR3: TGTGCCAGCAGAGCGGGAGCTTGTCAGTTCTTC.

The chain joins TRBV6-1 to TRBJ1-2; D ambiguous. V shed 2 bases and J shed 2 bases, with 21 bases lying between them. The CDR3 spans 18 residues. Germline values: CDR1 MNHNS, CDR2 SASEGT. CDR3 coding DNA: TGTGCCAGCAGTGAATCTTGGTACACCGTCCGCACCAACTATGGCTACACCTTC. Translation gives CASSESWYTVRTNYGYTF.

The chain combines TRBV19 with TRBJ2-7, with D perhaps TRBD2 (5 bases). Trimming took 6 bases from V and 1 from J, leaving 13 bases between them. The CDR3 spans 14 residues. Germline V CDR1 and CDR2: LNHDA, SQIVND (reference sequence). The DNA of the CDR3 is TGTGCCAGTAGCCTCCTTGGGAGTTCCTACGAGCAGTACTTC. This sequence encodes CASSLLGSSYEQYF. Combining the CDR3 with reference TRBV19 and TRBJ2-7 gives the whole variable domain DGGITQSPKYLFRKEGQNVTLSCEQNLNHDAMYWYRQDPGQGLRLIYYSQIVNDFQKGDIAEGYSVSREKKESFPLTVTSAQKNPTAFYLCASSLLGSSYEQYFGPGTRLTVT.